A single sample gave rise to the 31 T cell receptor beta chains below, sequenced in a study of blood T cell repertoires in COVID-19. The assay was immunoSEQ multiplex PCR, and TCRdb's table has in-frame clones only and misses some. This table has fewer than 250,000 clones, around nine tenths appearing once. The specimen sequenced was peripheral blood. The origin of the receptors is a man aged 60 to 69 who had recovered from COVID-19.

J is TRBJ1-4 and V is TRBV19; D might be TRBD1 (6 bases). Germline V gene data show CDR1 as LNHDA and CDR2 as SQIVND (reference sequence). This CDR3 contains 13 residues. V was cut by 3 bases and J by 14 bases, with 16 bases left in between. The DNA for the CDR3 is TGTGCCAGTAGTATTGACACAGGGAGCCCCCTGTTTTTT. Translation gives CASSIDTGSPLFF.

V is TRBV3-1 (or the pseudogene TRBV3-2) and J is TRBJ1-2; D is unresolved. The CDR3 has 14 residues. With 4 bases removed from V and 1 base from J, the gap between germline ends came to 10 bases. CDR1 is LGHDT, CDR2 YNNKEL, per germline (reference sequence). CDR3 amino acids: CASSRRRGNYGYTF. The CDR3 DNA sequence: TGTGCCAGCAGCCGTCGCCGGGGTAACTATGGCTACACCTTC.

This clone was found a few times. The gene calls are TRBV3-1 (or the pseudogene TRBV3-2) and TRBJ1-6, with D possibly being TRBD1 (6 bases). The length of the CDR3 is 15 residues. The V and J ends lost 0 bases and 6 bases respectively, with 9 bases between them. The germline CDR1 and CDR2 sequences are LGHDT and YNNKEL (reference sequence). CDR3: CASSQDLDSNSPLHF. Here the CDR3 DNA reads TGTGCCAGCAGCCAAGATTTGGACAGTAATTCACCCCTCCACTTT.

The count of this clone is one. This sample includes further DNA sequences coding for the same CDR3. V is TRBV7-2 and J is TRBJ2-3, with 7 bases identical to TRBD2. The CDR3 covers 14 residues. CDR1 SGHTA and CDR2 FQGNSA come from the germline V gene. The V and J ends lost 4 bases and 1 base, in that order; junction bases with no gene match: 2. This CDR3 is CASSSLAGTDTQYF. CDR3 nucleotides: TGTGCCAGCAGCTCTCTAGCGGGCACAGATACGCAGTATTTT.

This chain uses TRBV7-2 with TRBJ1-2; D is undetermined. This CDR3 comprises 14 residues. CDR1 and CDR2 from the germline V gene are SGHTA and FQGNSA. With 5 bases removed from V and 8 bases from J, the gap between germline ends came to 18 bases. The CDR3, as DNA: TGTGCCAGCAGCAACCGAAGGTCCTTGGGCGGCTACACCTTC. It is translated as CASSNRRSLGGYTF.

The CDR3 DNA sequence: TGTGCCAGCACAATGGACACCCCCAGCACCGGGGAGCTGTTTTTT. This gives the protein CASTMDTPSTGELFF. The chain links TRBV28 to TRBJ2-2, with D possibly TRBD1 on 5 matching bases. Germline V gives CDR1 MDHEN, CDR2 SYDVKM. This CDR3 has 15 amino acids. Trimming stripped 7 bases from V and 4 bases from J, with 16 bases between.

The chain couples TRBV3-1 (or the pseudogene TRBV3-2) to TRBJ1-2, with 12 bases that match TRBD1. Germline V gives CDR1 LGHDT, CDR2 YNNKEL (reference sequence). This CDR3 has 19 residues. V dropped 3 bases and J dropped 4; count of bases not matched to a gene: 15. In nucleotides, the CDR3 is TGTGCCAGCAGCCATCTTACCCGGGACAGGGGGCGTCCTGGCTATGGCTACACCTTC. This sequence encodes CASSHLTRDRGRPGYGYTF.

CDR3 sequence: CASSLFWGMNTEAFF. The CDR3 nucleotides are TGTGCCAGCAGTTTATTTTGGGGCATGAACACTGAAGCTTTCTTT. The chain uses TRBV27 and TRBJ1-1; maybe TRBD1 (5 bases). Germline-derived CDR1 and CDR2 are MNHEY and SMNVEV (reference sequence). The CDR3 loop spans 15 amino acids. The V end was cut by 1 base, the J end by 0 bases, with 9 bases between.

V usage is TRBV27 and J usage is TRBJ2-7; TRBD2 aligns across 7 bases. Germline CDR1 reads MNHEY; CDR2 reads SMNVEV (reference sequence). This CDR3 has 14 residues. V trimming: 6 bases; J trimming: 0 bases; junction bases outside the gene matches: 5. CDR3 amino acids: CASRKGGASYEQYF. In DNA form, the CDR3 reads TGTGCCAGCAGAAAGGGAGGGGCCTCCTACGAGCAGTACTTC.

This chain joins TRBV11-3 and TRBJ2-1, with 7 bases identical to TRBD2. Germline trimming cut 5 bases from V and 2 bases from J; bases unmatched to any gene: 3. CDR1 SGHNT and CDR2 YENEEA come from the germline V gene. The CDR3 contains 14 residues. The CDR3 reads CASSPGTTYNEQFF. The CDR3 region has the DNA TGTGCCAGCAGCCCCGGGACTACCTACAATGAGCAGTTCTTC.

The chain uses TRBV9 and TRBJ2-2, with TRBD1 matching over 8 bases. V dropped 4 bases and J dropped 4; count of bases not matched to a gene: 9. Germline V gives CDR1 SGDLS, CDR2 YYNGEE. There are 16 residues in the CDR3. CDR3 loop: CASSPRQGTITGELFF. The CDR3 DNA is TGTGCCAGCAGCCCCCGACAGGGGACGATCACCGGGGAGCTGTTTTTT.

The chain recombines TRBV27 with TRBJ1-1; TRBD1 might be the D (6 bases). V was clipped by 5 bases and J by 8 bases, with 21 bases between them. Per the germline V gene, CDR1 is MNHEY and CDR2 is SMNVEV (reference sequence). This CDR3 contains 15 residues. Here the CDR3 reads CASSLRALGHWEAFF. The CDR3 DNA is TGTGCCAGCAGTCTCCGGGCCCTGGGACACTGGGAAGCTTTCTTT.

This CDR3 is CASSYLPSSNTEAFF. The CDR3 nucleotides are TGTGCCAGCAGTTACCTCCCGAGTTCAAACACTGAAGCTTTCTTT. The chain is built from TRBV6-5 and TRBJ1-1; no firm D call. CDR3 length: 15 amino acids. Per the germline V gene, CDR1 is MNHEY and CDR2 is SVGAGI. V was trimmed by 2 bases and J by 2 bases, leaving 12 bases between them.

The genes are TRBV10-3 and TRBJ2-2, with 7 nucleotides matching TRBD2. The germline gives CDR1 ENHRY, CDR2 SYGVKD. This CDR3 has 15 amino acids. V lost 0 bases and J lost 6; bases outside the gene matches: 4. DNA of the CDR3: TGTGCCATCAGTGAGTCTAGCGGGCATCCCGGGGAGCTGTTTTTT. It translates to CAISESSGHPGELFF.

V gene TRBV4-1 combines with J gene TRBJ2-4, with D maybe TRBD1 (5 bases). With 1 base removed from V and 5 bases from J, the gap between germline ends came to 12 bases. The CDR3 is made up of 15 amino acids. Germline V gene data show CDR1 as MGHRA and CDR2 as YSYEKL. As DNA, the CDR3 is TGCGCCAGCAGCCAAGTGGCGACAGCAGAAAACATTCAGTACTTC. Its translation is CASSQVATAENIQYF.

CDR3 amino acids: CASTFRDSNTGELFF. The CDR3 nucleotides read TGTGCCAGCACCTTCCGGGACAGCAACACCGGGGAGCTGTTTTTT. This chain connects TRBV2 to TRBJ2-2, with 7 bases matching TRBD1. Unmatched junction bases numbered 7, after V lost 7 bases and J lost 2 bases. Germline CDR1 and CDR2: SNHLY and FYNNEI. The CDR3 sequence is 15 residues long.

The chain combines TRBV5-1 with TRBJ2-1; no definite D call. V lost 0 bases to trimming and J lost 5 bases, with 6 bases between them. Per germline, CDR1 SGHRS and CDR2 YFSETQ. The CDR3 sequence is 13 residues long. The CDR3 spells CASSLGPDNEQFF. In nucleotides, the CDR3 is TGCGCCAGCAGCTTGGGTCCCGACAATGAGCAGTTCTTC.

V gene TRBV27 combines with J gene TRBJ2-5; 11 bases map to TRBD2. The CDR3 loop spans 15 amino acids. V shed 8 bases and J 6 bases; nucleotides not matched to a gene: 11. Germline CDR1 is MNHEY and CDR2 is SMNVEV (reference sequence). The CDR3: CASHAIAGGRKTQYF. The CDR3 DNA reads as TGTGCCAGCCATGCTATAGCGGGAGGGAGGAAGACCCAGTACTTC.

The V and J genes are TRBV27 and TRBJ1-5; possibly TRBD1 for D (6 bases). The CDR3 is 16 residues long. The germline V gene has CDR1 MNHEY and CDR2 SMNVEV (reference sequence). Trimming pared 6 bases from V and 7 bases from J, leaving 22 bases between. The CDR3, as DNA: TGTGCCAGCAGCCTACACCCAGGGGCGGGGGCACAGCCCCAGCATTTT. As protein: CASSLHPGAGAQPQHF.

This chain links TRBV7-8 with TRBJ1-1; D may be TRBD1 (5 bases). The CDR3 runs 15 residues. Trimming removed 5 bases at V and 5 bases at J, with 18 bases between. Germline V gene data show CDR1 as SGHVS and CDR2 as FQNEAQ. CDR3: CASSRRGGRETEAFF. CDR3 bases: TGTGCCAGCAGCCGACGGGGGGGACGCGAGACTGAAGCTTTCTTT.

A remark on this clone: Other nucleotide sequences in the sample specify the same CDR3. The gene calls are TRBV7-2 and TRBJ2-3; D gene ambiguous. The CDR3 has 12 residues. Germline CDR1 is SGHTA and CDR2 is FQGNSA. V lost 4 bases to trimming and J lost 4 bases, with 6 bases between them. The CDR3: CASSSVSDTQYF. The CDR3 nucleotides read TGTGCCAGCAGCTCAGTATCAGATACGCAGTATTTT.

The chain is built from TRBV28 and TRBJ1-1; 7 positions match TRBD1. This CDR3 contains 14 residues. The V gene's germline CDR1 is MDHEN and CDR2 SYDVKM. V was clipped by 5 bases and J by 4 bases; unmatched bases: 7. As DNA, the CDR3 is TGTGCCAGCAGTCCTATAAGACAGGGCACTGAAGCTTTCTTT. Translated: CASSPIRQGTEAFF.

The genes are TRBV3-1 (or the pseudogene TRBV3-2) and TRBJ2-7; TRBD1 is a possible D gene (5 bases). CDR3 length equals 13 residues. The V gene's germline CDR1 is LGHDT and CDR2 YNNKEL (reference sequence). V was pared by 5 bases and J by 3 bases, with 11 bases between. CDR3 DNA sequence: TGTGCCAGCAGCACAGGACCGATCTACGAGCAGTACTTC. It is translated as CASSTGPIYEQYF.

The chain links TRBV19 to TRBJ1-2; perhaps TRBD1 as D (5 bases). Germline loops: CDR1 LNHDA, CDR2 SQIVND (reference sequence). The V gene lost 3 bases and the J gene lost 4 bases, with 9 bases spanning the gap. This CDR3 has 13 residues. CDR3 in amino acids: CASSMEGLYGYTF. The CDR3 region has the DNA TGTGCCAGTAGTATGGAGGGGCTCTATGGCTACACCTTC.

This clone has a single count. This chain connects TRBV24-1 to TRBJ2-5; 12 positions agree with TRBD2. Losses at the gene ends were 3 bases for V and 0 bases for J; bases not matched to a gene: 4. The CDR3 extends over 17 amino acids. The V gene's germline CDR1 is KGHDR and CDR2 SFDVKD. In nucleotides, the CDR3 is TGTGCCACCAGTGATCGGACTAGCGGGGATAACCAAGAGACCCAGTACTTC. It is translated as CATSDRTSGDNQETQYF.

The chain couples TRBV19 to TRBJ2-6, with D tentatively TRBD1 (6 bases). The germline V and J ends were trimmed by 6 bases and 4 bases, with 19 bases remaining between them. Germline CDR1 and CDR2: LNHDA and SQIVND (reference sequence). There are 17 residues in the CDR3. The CDR3 DNA is TGTGCCAGTAGCAAGGGACAACTCTTCTCCGGGGCCAACGTCCTGACTTTC. This gives the protein CASSKGQLFSGANVLTF.

The chain uses TRBV7-2 and TRBJ1-3; D gene ambiguous. V was trimmed by 4 bases and J by 0 bases, leaving 10 bases between them. CDR3 size: 15 residues. Germline V gene data show CDR1 as SGHTA and CDR2 as FQGNSA. CDR3 DNA sequence: TGTGCCAGCAGCTCCTCCACGGTCTCTGGAAACACCATATATTTT. It codes for CASSSSTVSGNTIYF.

CDR3 region: CASSLRQGKFSTDTQYF. The CDR3 DNA sequence: TGTGCCAGTAGTCTCCGACAGGGAAAGTTTAGCACAGATACGCAGTATTTT. The chain recombines TRBV19 with TRBJ2-3; 7 bases agree with TRBD1. Trimming took 5 bases from V and 0 from J; bases not matched to a gene: 11. This CDR3 region has 17 residues. Germline CDR1 LNHDA, CDR2 SQIVND (reference sequence).

V gene TRBV5-1 combines with J gene TRBJ1-2; 8 positions match TRBD1. The ends lost 3 bases at V and 3 bases at J; junction bases unmatched: 4. Looked up from germline, CDR1 is SGHRS and CDR2 is YFSETQ. The CDR3 loop spans 14 amino acids. This chain's CDR3 is CASSSGQGYYGYTF. The CDR3 DNA is TGCGCCAGCAGCTCCGGACAGGGATACTATGGCTACACCTTC.

The chain uses TRBV14 and TRBJ1-2; tentatively, D is TRBD1 (5 bases). The CDR3 spans 16 residues. V lost 0 bases and J 0 bases, leaving 11 bases between the germline ends. CDR1 and CDR2 (germline): SGHDN, FVKESK. The DNA for the CDR3 is TGTGCCAGCAGCCAAGATAGCAGGGTAGCTAACTATGGCTACACCTTC. Protein sequence: CASSQDSRVANYGYTF.

The chain combines TRBV4-1 with TRBJ1-2; TRBD1 agrees at 9 bases. The V gene end was trimmed by 5 bases and the J gene end by 5 bases; junction bases not matched to a gene: 9. Germline loops: CDR1 MGHRA, CDR2 YSYEKL. The CDR3 runs 15 residues. The CDR3 is CASSSRDRVIYGYTF. As DNA, the CDR3 is TGCGCCAGCAGCTCCCGGGACAGGGTAATATATGGCTACACCTTC.